Listed below are T cell receptor beta chains from one sample, sequenced in a study of CD8+ T cells in alopecia areata. The method was immunoSEQ multiplex PCR; TCRdb's version includes in-frame clones alone and lacks a portion of them. The sample lists about 200,000 clones, about three fifths occurring once. The sequenced sample was CD4+ T cells sorted from blood, obtained at week 24, from a patient treated with tofacitinib. The source is a human donor with alopecia areata. The CDR3 runs from the conserved cysteine through the conserved F or W. Fields, in order: J gene, clone size, V gene, CDR3 protein. Not every row has a clone size; where given, it reads once, few, many or a size class.

TRBJ1-2	-	TRBV7-2	CASSTRTGSNYGYTF
TRBJ2-2	-	TRBV28	CASSSGWGGELFF
TRBJ2-3	-	TRBV29-1	CSVGPSTDTQYF
TRBJ1-2	-	TRBV29-1	CSVDQGRTNYGYTF
TRBJ2-2	-	TRBV7-2	CASSLAGASTGELFF
TRBJ1-1	once	TRBV15	CATSREISLGEAFF
TRBJ1-2	-	TRBV7-9	CASSLDSGTGYGYTF
TRBJ1-5	-	TRBV7-2	CASSVQGLINQPQHF
TRBJ2-7	once	TRBV4-3	CASSQVPDRATYEQYF
TRBJ2-3	once	TRBV29-1	CSVLGGRTDTQYF
TRBJ2-5	-	TRBV7-2	CASSPTPGDGGETQYF
TRBJ1-1	few	TRBV19	CASIKSNTEAFF
TRBJ1-1	-	TRBV27	CASSLWGGQGRTEAFF
TRBJ2-7	few	TRBV25-1	CASSEPGGLASYEQYF
TRBJ2-7	few	TRBV29-1	CSVGDGTYEQYF
TRBJ1-2	few	TRBV19	CASSIGQGRHPYGYTF
TRBJ2-1	few	TRBV30	CAWSVGGTPYNEQFF
TRBJ2-7	-	TRBV5-1	CASSVGQGIAEQYF
TRBJ1-3	-	TRBV29-1	CSVSLRGQGNTIYF
TRBJ1-2	-	TRBV5-1	CASSFSRTDYGYTF
TRBJ2-3	few	TRBV14	CASSQVAESTDTQYF
TRBJ2-7	-	TRBV30	CAWSVGGRAHEQYF
TRBJ2-2	-	TRBV5-1	CASSKRGENTGELFF
TRBJ1-5	-	TRBV29-1	CSVQGASNQPQHF
TRBJ2-1	once	TRBV27	CASSMTSGVGEQFF
TRBJ2-3	few	TRBV5-6	CASSLDLTQYF
TRBJ2-1	-	TRBV5-4	CASSQDRANEQFF
TRBJ2-1	few	TRBV29-1	CSVALDRGLIDEQFF
TRBJ2-6	-	TRBV5-1	CASSLGFTSGANVLTF
TRBJ2-3	-	TRBV7-9	CASSLVGMRTDTQYF
TRBJ1-2	-	TRBV5-4	CASSSGRGRQEGYTF
TRBJ1-1	once	TRBV6-5	CASSLLQTLNTEAFF
TRBJ2-1	-	TRBV25-1	CASSEFVASGRVEQFF
TRBJ1-1	-	TRBV7-2	CASSKDRGNTEAFF
TRBJ1-6	-	TRBV11-2	CASTGQGRADSPLHF
TRBJ2-5	few	TRBV7-2	CASSLARGGGRPETQYF